This T cell receptor beta chain came from a study of T cell responses to AZD1222 COVID-19 vaccine. General observations from the study: Reportedly, nearly half of unique spike TCRs recognized epitopes outside B.1.351/B.1.1.7 mutations.

As concerns this clone: The target antigen is unknown.

V lost 3 bases to trimming and J lost 8 bases; unmatched junction nucleotides: 10. Germline V gene data show CDR1 as DFQATT and CDR2 as SNEGSKA (reference sequence). This CDR3 comprises 15 residues. The table came from immunoSEQ multiplex PCR; TCRdb's copy has only in-frame clones and leaves some out. The data show 200,000 to 250,000 clones, roughly 94% seen once. Sequences were derived from peripheral blood, sampled 28 days after the second dose of the MenACWY control vaccine. The genes are TRBV20-1 and TRBJ2-3, with 11 positions matching TRBD1. The sequence derives from an adult who received the MenACWY meningococcal vaccine as a control. In DNA, the CDR3 is TGCAGTGCTAGTATGAGGACAGGGGGCCGAGTTACGCAGTATTTT. Its protein is CSASMRTGGRVTQYF.